Here is one T cell receptor beta chain with its context. Its target is unknown. Sequencing was performed with immunoSEQ multiplex PCR; in TCRdb, only in-frame clones are kept and a portion is missing. Of roughly 100,000 clones listed, roughly nine tenths are singletons. This entry is derived from a study of graft-versus-host responses after intestinal transplantation. Study information: Transplant recipients had multivisceral, liver-intestinal, or isolated intestinal grafts. All recipients got anti-thymocyte globulin induction, then tacrolimus and steroids for approximately 3 years. Study-wide findings and caveats: Detection of GvH clones occurred in recipient marrow, and some had their first appearance in ileum or blood. The study found high graft-versus-host to host-versus-graft clonal ratios in allografts of patients with graft-donor T cell macrochimerism.

Trimming took off 2 bases at V and 4 bases at J, with 14 bases between the two ends. Germline V gene data show CDR1 as SNHLY and CDR2 as FYNNEI. This CDR3 has 15 residues. This TCR derives from a human donor who received an intestinal transplant. The starting material was unstimulated CD4+ T cells sorted from spleen or lymph node cells, obtained before intestinal transplant. The genes are TRBV2 and TRBJ1-2; maybe TRBD1 (6 bases). The CDR3 here is CASSENGGQGYGYTF. CDR3 DNA sequence: TGTGCCAGCAGTGAAAATGGGGGGCAGGGCTATGGCTACACCTTC.